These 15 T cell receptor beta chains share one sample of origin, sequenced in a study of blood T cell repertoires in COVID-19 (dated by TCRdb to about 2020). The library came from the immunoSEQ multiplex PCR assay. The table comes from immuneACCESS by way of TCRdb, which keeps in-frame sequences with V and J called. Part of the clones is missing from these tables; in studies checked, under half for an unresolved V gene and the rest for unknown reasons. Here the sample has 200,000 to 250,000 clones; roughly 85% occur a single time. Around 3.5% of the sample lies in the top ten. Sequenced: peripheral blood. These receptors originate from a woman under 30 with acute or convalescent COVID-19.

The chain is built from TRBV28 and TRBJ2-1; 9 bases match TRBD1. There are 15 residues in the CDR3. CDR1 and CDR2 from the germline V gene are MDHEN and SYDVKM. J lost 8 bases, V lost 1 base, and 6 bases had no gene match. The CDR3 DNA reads TGTGCCAGCAGTTTATCCGGGACAGGGAAGCATGAGCAGTTCTTC. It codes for CASSLSGTGKHEQFF.

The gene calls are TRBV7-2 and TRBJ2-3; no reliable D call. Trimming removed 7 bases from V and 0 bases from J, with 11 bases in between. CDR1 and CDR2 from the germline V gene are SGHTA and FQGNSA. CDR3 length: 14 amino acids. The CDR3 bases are TGTGCCAGCACGCGAGCTCTTAGCACAGATACGCAGTATTTT. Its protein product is CASTRALSTDTQYF.

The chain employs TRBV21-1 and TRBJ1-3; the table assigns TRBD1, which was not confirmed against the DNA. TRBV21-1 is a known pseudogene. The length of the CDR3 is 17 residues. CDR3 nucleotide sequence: TGTGCCAGCCAAACCCAGGGGGGACGGCGCTCTGGAAACACCATATATTTT. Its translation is CASQTQGGRRSGNTIYF.

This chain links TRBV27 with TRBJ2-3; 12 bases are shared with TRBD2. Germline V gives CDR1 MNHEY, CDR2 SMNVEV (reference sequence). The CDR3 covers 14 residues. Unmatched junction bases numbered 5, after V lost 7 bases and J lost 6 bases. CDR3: CASTLAGGWDTQYF. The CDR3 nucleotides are TGTGCCAGCACCCTAGCGGGAGGGTGGGATACGCAGTATTTT.

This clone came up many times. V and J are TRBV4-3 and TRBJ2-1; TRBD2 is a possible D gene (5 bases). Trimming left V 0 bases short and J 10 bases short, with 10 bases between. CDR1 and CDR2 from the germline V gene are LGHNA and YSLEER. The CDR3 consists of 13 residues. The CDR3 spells CASSQDTPSEQFF. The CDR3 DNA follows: TGCGCCAGCAGCCAAGATACCCCTAGCGAGCAGTTCTTC.

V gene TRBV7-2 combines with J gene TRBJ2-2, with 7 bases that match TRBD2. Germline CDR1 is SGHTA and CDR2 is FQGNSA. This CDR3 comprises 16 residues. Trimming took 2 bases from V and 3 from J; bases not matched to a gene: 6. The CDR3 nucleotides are TGTGCCAGCAGCTTACTTTTTCTAGCGGACACCGGGGAGCTGTTTTTT. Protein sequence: CASSLLFLADTGELFF.

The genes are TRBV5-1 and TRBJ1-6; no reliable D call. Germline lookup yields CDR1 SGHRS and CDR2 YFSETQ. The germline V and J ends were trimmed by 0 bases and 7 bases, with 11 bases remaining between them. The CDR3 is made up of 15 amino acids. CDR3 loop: CASSLEAGVNSPLHF. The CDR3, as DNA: TGCGCCAGCAGCTTGGAGGCCGGGGTGAATTCACCCCTCCACTTT.

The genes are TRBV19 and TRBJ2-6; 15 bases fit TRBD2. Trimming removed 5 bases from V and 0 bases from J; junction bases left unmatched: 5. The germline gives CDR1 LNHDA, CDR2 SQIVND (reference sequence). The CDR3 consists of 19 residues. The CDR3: CASSAGLAGGSSGANVLTF. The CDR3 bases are TGTGCCAGTAGTGCAGGACTAGCGGGGGGGAGCTCTGGGGCCAACGTCCTGACTTTC.

The CDR3 DNA follows: TGTGCCAGCTTTAGTAACAGAAACTCTGGAAACACCATATATTTT. Translation: CASFSNRNSGNTIYF. V and J are TRBV18 and TRBJ1-3, with D unresolved. V lost 7 bases to trimming and J lost 0 bases, with 13 bases between them. The CDR3 has 15 amino acids. Germline V CDR1 and CDR2: KGHSH, LQKENI.

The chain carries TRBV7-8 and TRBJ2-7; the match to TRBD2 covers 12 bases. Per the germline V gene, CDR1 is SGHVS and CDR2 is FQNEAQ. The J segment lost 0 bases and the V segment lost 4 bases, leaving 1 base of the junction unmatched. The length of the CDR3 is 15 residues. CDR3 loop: CASSSTSGGSYEQYF. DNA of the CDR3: TGTGCCAGCAGCTCGACTAGCGGGGGCTCCTACGAGCAGTACTTC.

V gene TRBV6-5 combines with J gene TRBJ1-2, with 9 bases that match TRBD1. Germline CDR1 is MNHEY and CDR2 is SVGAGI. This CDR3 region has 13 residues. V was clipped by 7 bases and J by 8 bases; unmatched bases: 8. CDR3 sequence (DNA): TGTGCCAGCAACATGGGACAGGGTCGGGGCTACACCTTC. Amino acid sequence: CASNMGQGRGYTF.

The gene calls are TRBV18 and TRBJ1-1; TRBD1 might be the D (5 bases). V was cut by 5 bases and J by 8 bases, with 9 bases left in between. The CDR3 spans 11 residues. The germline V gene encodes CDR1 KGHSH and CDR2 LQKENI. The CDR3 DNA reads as TGTGCCAGCTCAGCCTCAGGGGAAGCTTTCTTT. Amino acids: CASSASGEAFF.

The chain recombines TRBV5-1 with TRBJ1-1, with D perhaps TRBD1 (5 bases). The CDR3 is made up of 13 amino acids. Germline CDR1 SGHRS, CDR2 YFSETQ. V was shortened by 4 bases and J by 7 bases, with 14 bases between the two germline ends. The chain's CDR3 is CASSPGGMGEAFF. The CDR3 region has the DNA TGCGCCAGCAGCCCTGGGGGGATGGGTGAAGCTTTCTTT.

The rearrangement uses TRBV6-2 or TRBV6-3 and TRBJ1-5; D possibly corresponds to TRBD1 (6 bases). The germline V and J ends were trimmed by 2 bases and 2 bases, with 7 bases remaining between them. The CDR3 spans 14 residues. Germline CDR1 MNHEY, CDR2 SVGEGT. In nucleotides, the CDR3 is TGTGCCAGCAGTTACAACAGGGGCAATCAGCCCCAGCATTTT. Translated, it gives CASSYNRGNQPQHF.

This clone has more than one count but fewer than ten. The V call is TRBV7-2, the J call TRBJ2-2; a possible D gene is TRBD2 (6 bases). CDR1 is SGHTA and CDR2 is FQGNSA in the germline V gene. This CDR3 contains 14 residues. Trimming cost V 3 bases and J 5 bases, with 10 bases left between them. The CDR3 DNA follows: TGTGCCAGCAGCTTTACTAGCTTTACCGGGGAGCTGTTTTTT. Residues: CASSFTSFTGELFF. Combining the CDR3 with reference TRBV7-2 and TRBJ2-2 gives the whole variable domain GAGVSQSPSNKVTEKGKDVELRCDPISGHTALYWYRQSLGQGLEFLIYFQGNSAPDKSGLPSDRFSAERTGGSVSTLTIQRTQQEDSAVYLCASSFTSFTGELFFGEGSRLTVL.